The 5 T cell receptor beta chains in this list originate from one sample, sequenced in a study of regulatory T cells in long-lasting Graves disease. Building the TCR beta libraries relied on iRepertoire HTBI primers, and CDR3 regions underwent Arm-PCR. TCRdb independently ran MiXCR on the multiplex PCR reads; one entry per CDR3 protein. Here the sample spans about 310,000 distinct CDR3 sequences, around 21% being singletons. Time point described: persistent/refractory GD, antithyroid drugs over 5 years with positive TRAb. PBMCs provided the RNA from which the TCR library was made. The sample consisted of peripheral blood mononuclear cells (PBMCs), taken when the disease was refractory, from a patient treated with antithyroid drugs. The receptor set was obtained from a female donor with Graves disease.

This clonotype showed up many times. The chain couples TRBV28 to TRBJ2-5, with 7 bases that match TRBD2. Losses at the gene ends were 6 bases for V and 2 bases for J; bases not matched to a gene: 6. This CDR3 is built from 14 residues. Per germline, CDR1 MDHEN and CDR2 SYDVKM. CDR3 sequence reads: CASSRAGLQETQYF. DNA of the CDR3: TGTGCCAGCAGCAGAGCGGGATTGCAAGAGACCCAGTACTTC.

The chain carries TRBV11-2 and TRBJ2-1; the D is unclear. This CDR3 is 14 amino acids long. Trimming took 5 bases from V and 6 from J, leaving 14 bases between them. Looked up from germline, CDR1 is SGHAT and CDR2 is FQNNGV. The CDR3 sequence is CASSGNIEINEQFF. For the CDR3, the DNA is TGTGCCAGCAGCGGTAATATAGAGATCAATGAGCAGTTCTTC.

This clonotype was found a few times. This may arise from a read error, as a much more abundant clone is one base away. This sequence joins TRBV12-3 or TRBV12-4 and TRBJ1-5, with TRBD1 matching 7 bases. The CDR3 consists of 14 residues. CDR3 DNA sequence: TGTGCCAACAGTTTCCCACAGGGGAATCAGCCCCAGCATTTT. It specifies CANSFPQGNQPQHF.

This clonotype has only a few counts. The rearrangement links TRBV28 to TRBJ2-2; D may be TRBD2 (6 bases). This CDR3 spans 14 amino acids. The V gene's germline CDR1 is MDHEN and CDR2 SYDVKM. DNA for the CDR3: TGTGTCGAGACGCGGGGCATGTCTACCGGGGAGCTGTTTTTT. It codes for CVETRGMSTGELFF.

In its sample, this clonotype was seen a few times. The chain employs TRBV20-1 and TRBJ2-7; a weak D match, TRBD1 (6 bases). The CDR3 extends over 13 amino acids. Trimming left V 5 bases short and J 2 bases short, with 13 bases between. Looked up from germline, CDR1 is DFQATT and CDR2 is SNEGSKA (reference sequence). CDR3 loop: CSAADRNPYEQYF. The CDR3 coding sequence is TGCAGTGCTGCCGACAGGAATCCCTACGAGCAGTACTTC.